This TCR beta chain was identified in a study of regulatory T cells in long-lasting Graves disease. This clonotype was found many times. Its antigen remains unidentified. The V end was cut by 6 bases, the J end by 2 bases, with 14 bases between. The CDR3 totals 14 residues. The germline V gene has CDR1 MNHNS and CDR2 SASEGT. Sequencing libraries for TCR beta were prepared with iRepertoire HTBI primers and Arm-PCR of CDR3 regions. In the original workflow: Analysis of the samples identified approximately 63 TRBV and 13 to 15 TRBJ segments. TCRdb processed the multiplex PCR reads anew with MiXCR; each CDR3 protein has one entry. The V and J calls, along with clone size, are taken from TCRdb and not from the paper's own processing. The data hold 300,000 to 350,000 distinct CDR3 sequences, with about 19% observed a single time. Study-level findings and limits: Owing to a sample size that was small, accuracy may have been reduced.

Sample time point: persistent/refractory GD, antithyroid drugs over 5 years with positive TRAb. Extracted PBMC RNA gave rise to the TCR library. This chain joins TRBV6-1 and TRBJ2-7; weak D call: TRBD1 (6 bases). Source: peripheral blood mononuclear cells (PBMCs), taken when the disease was refractory, from a patient treated with antithyroid drugs. The origin of this receptor is a female donor with Graves disease. The CDR3 bases are TGTGCCAGCAGGAGGACAGCCCGGACCTACGAGCAGTACTTC. Residues: CASRRTARTYEQYF.